Sequencing of this TCR beta chain was carried out in a study of blood T cell repertoires in COVID-19. Study context: From the United States, Italy and Spain came samples of acute and convalescent COVID-19. PBMCs, B-cell-depleted T cells, or T cells provided the cDNA or gDNA that made up the material.

Per the authors' pipeline: From reference gene primer amplification, estimates of nucleated cell counts were derived. Repertoires were generated with immunoSEQ multiplex PCR, while TCRdb's copy carries only in-frame clones and drops some. The V and J calls and clone size were taken over from that table, and D and trimming were inferred from the DNA. There are 150,000 to 200,000 clones in the sample; over 75% occur only once, and about 11% lies in the top ten. V gave up 2 bases and J gave up 2 bases, with 16 bases separating them. CDR1 is SGHTA, CDR2 FQGTGA, per germline. There are 16 residues in the CDR3.

The TCR was taken from a man between 60 and 75 years old with active or convalescent COVID-19. The chain is built from TRBV7-3 and TRBJ2-7; D is perhaps TRBD2 (6 bases). Sequenced sample: peripheral blood. CDR3 sequence reads: CASSLGWAGCPYEQYF. The CDR3 DNA reads as TGTGCCAGCAGCTTAGGGTGGGCGGGGTGCCCCTACGAGCAGTACTTC.